The entry below describes one TCR beta chain. As yet, its antigen is unknown. Six replicates per PBMC sample, mostly from 400 to 500 ng of genomic DNA. The protocol was immunoSEQ multiplex PCR, while the TCRdb copy is restricted to in-frame clones and leaves out a portion. The sample has about 14,000 clones, less than 80% seen once. As to time point: after neoadjuvant nivolumab, at surgical resection. This entry is derived from a study of neoadjuvant anti-PD-1 for oral cavity cancer. Study-wide findings and caveats: Non-responders to neoadjuvant nivolumab had significantly more clonal PBMC T cells than responders.

CDR1 and CDR2 (germline): MNHNS, SASEGT. The germline V and J ends were trimmed by 7 bases and 5 bases, with 20 bases remaining between them. The CDR3 has 15 residues. This receptor was obtained from a person between 40 and 85 years old with oral cavity squamous cell carcinoma. The sample was PBMCs, taken after nivolumab (anti-PD-1) treatment. The chain uses TRBV6-1 and TRBJ2-5; the D gene is possibly TRBD2 (6 bases). The CDR3 nucleotides read TGTGCCAGCAACCTCATCTGGGCGGGACGGGAGACCCAGTACTTC. Its protein product is CASNLIWAGRETQYF.